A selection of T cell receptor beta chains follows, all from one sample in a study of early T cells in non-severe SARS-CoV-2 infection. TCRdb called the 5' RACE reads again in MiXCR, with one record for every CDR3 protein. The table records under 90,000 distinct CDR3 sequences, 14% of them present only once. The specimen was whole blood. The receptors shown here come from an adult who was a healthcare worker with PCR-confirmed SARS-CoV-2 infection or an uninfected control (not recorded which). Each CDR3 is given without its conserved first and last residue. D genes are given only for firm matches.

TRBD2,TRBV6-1,ASQGLAGFTDTQY
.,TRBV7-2,ASSLRYQGYEQY
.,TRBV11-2,ASSPPRTGGETQY
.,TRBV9,ASSVGDTQY
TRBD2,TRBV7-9,ASSHPKTSGTYEQY
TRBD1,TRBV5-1,ASHRGRNTGELF
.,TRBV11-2,ASSLNPQDEQY
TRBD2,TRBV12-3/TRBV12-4,ASSWGLETAQY
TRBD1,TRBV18,ASSPQLTGNGNIQY
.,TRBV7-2,ASSLVIRHNGYT
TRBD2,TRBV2,ASSGLAGNTGELF
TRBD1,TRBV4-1,ASRQTGNNEQF
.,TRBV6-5,ASSYWRTAPQETQY
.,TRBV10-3,AISEGTYT
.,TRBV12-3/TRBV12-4,ASSLAGGGPYNSPLH
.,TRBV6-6,ASSYPAGPSYERY
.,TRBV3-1,ASSQAGAWDYGYT
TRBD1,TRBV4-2,ASSPTAGTGIGGDTEAF
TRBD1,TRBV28,ASWDRGKDGYT
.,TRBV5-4,ASSHGGNTGANVLT
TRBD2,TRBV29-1,SGGVVAGYQETQY
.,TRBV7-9,ASSLMSFEQY
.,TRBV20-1,SAPRLLGIDDEQF
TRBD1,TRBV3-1,ASSLRTGGAGANVLT
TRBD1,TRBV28,ASSPGQGSGLYEQY
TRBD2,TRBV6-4,ASSDGAGGVNEQF
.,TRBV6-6,ASIQGGGGTKGEKLF
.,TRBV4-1,ASSRGLRGYNEKLF
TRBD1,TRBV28,ASRTGVSYEQY
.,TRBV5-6,ASSFNFNLNTEAF
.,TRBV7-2,ASSLAKDSGNTGELF
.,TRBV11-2,ASSYGPHDYGYT
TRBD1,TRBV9,ASSVGGTGGTYEQY
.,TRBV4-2,ASSQELNEQY
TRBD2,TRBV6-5,ASTFSGLAGGGEQY
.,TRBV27,ASSFWGNSPLH
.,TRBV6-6,ASSYSKAAPEAF
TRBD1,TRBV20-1,SARAQFPGQGITGELF
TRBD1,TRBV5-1,ASSPQGSSYEQY
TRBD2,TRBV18,ASSPLLGGGYEQY
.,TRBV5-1,ASSHNKNTEAF
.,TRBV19,ASSIRSRVHQPQH
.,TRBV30,AWSVSPGRGSSEQF
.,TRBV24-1,ATSDYTGTGTDTQY
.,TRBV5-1,ASSLTSQNTEAF
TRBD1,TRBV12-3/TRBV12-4,ASSPTGGNYGYT
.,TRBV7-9,ASSLARGMNTEAF
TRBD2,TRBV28,ASSFGLAGVNNEQF
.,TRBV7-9,ASSLVGEQF
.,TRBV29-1,SVAAYTDTQY
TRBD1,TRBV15,ATSAPPGQGTYEQY
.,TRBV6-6,ASSYGGLNSPLH
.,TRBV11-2,ASSRRQDPIREKLF